Given below is one T cell receptor beta chain in context. There is no known antigen for this receptor. Within one base of it there is no much larger clone, and no base qualities were kept. The CDR3 runs 17 residues from the cysteine to the phenylalanine. The only DNA kept is the CDR3, 51 bases in frame from the first base. According to the germline V gene (reference sequence), CDR1 reads DFQATT and CDR2 reads SNEGSKA. V and J are truncated by 6 bases and 5 bases respectively, leaving an intervening sequence of 26 bases. This sample was included in a study of CD8 T cells in ankylosing spondylitis (TCRdb year 2017). For the wider study: The study profiled T cell receptor beta repertoires in healthy donors and ankylosing spondylitis patients to find disease-linked TCR variants. The whole study cohort included 85 to 120 healthy donors and 20 to 30 ankylosing spondylitis patients. Peripheral blood was sampled, and synovial fluid was also collected from ankylosing spondylitis patients. Overall study results and their limits: The disease-linked clones showed a CD8+ phenotype and occurred at relatively low frequencies in peripheral blood. Some TCR beta motif variants had previously been reported in synovial fluid and blood of reactive arthritis patients, which suggested common disease-initiation mechanisms. The disease-linked clones were reported to be significantly enriched in matched synovial fluid samples from ankylosing spondylitis patients. Blood from ankylosing spondylitis patients appeared to be characterized by a TCR beta motif made up of under ten highly homologous amino acid variants.

Sequencing relied on an Illumina HiSeq 2500. TCR beta libraries were prepared by quantitative 5'-RACE with molecular barcodes. Per the source publication's procedure: A new computational method, built on a probabilistic model of VDJ rearrangement, was used to identify disease-linked TCR variants. TCRdb handled the public reads itself, with Q25 trimming in fastp and clone calling in MiXCR, and kept productive beta chains. Rows with one shared CDR3 protein collapse into an entry with the most common genes and DNA. These V and J calls are TCRdb output, not the study's own analysis. Across this sample there are approximately 440,000 distinct CDR3 sequences, with roughly 18% seen only once. Approximately 1% of the sample is taken by the ten largest.

This sequence was found in a male donor with ankylosing spondylitis. The chain employs TRBV20-1 and TRBJ2-1; the D gene is perhaps TRBD1 or TRBD2, each of them matching over 5 bases. The source material was blood, either unsorted or a sorted T cell fraction (not recorded which). The nucleotide sequence is given as TGCAGTGCCCTCTCCGGGGAGACAGCCGGGAAAAACAATGAGCAGTTCTTC. Its amino acids are CSALSGETAGKNNEQFF.